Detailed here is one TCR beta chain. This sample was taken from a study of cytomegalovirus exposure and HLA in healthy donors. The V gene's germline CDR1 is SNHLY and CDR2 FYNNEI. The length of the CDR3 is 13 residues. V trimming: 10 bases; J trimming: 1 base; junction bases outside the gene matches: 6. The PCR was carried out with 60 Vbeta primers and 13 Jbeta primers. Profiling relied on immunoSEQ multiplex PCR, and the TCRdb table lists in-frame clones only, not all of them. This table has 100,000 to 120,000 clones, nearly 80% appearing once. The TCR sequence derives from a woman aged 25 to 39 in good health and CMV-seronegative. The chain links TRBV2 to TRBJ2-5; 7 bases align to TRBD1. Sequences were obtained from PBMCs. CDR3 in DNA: TGTGCCATCGAACGGGACAGCCAAGAGACCCAGTACTTC. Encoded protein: CAIERDSQETQYF. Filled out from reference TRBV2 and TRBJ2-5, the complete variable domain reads EPEVTQTPSHQVTQMGQEVILRCVPISNHLYFYWYRQILGQKVEFLVSFYNNEISEKSEIFDDQFSVERPDGSNFTLKIRSTKLEDSAMYFCAIERDSQETQYFGPGTRLLVL.